These 19 T cell receptor beta chains were all obtained from the same sample, sequenced in a study of Graves' ophthalmopathy and Graves' hyperthyroidism. Transcripts of RNA were the source for amplifying TCR beta CDR3 regions. An opening RT-PCR round employed HTBI primers and preceded a second-round multiplex PCR. In TCRdb, the multiplex PCR reads were re-called with MiXCR into one record per CDR3 protein. The table lists 600,000 to 700,000 distinct CDR3 sequences, about two fifths of them singletons, with more than 2.5% in the top ten. The sequenced sample was peripheral blood. All receptors come from an adult man with Graves' ophthalmopathy.

The CDR3 region has the DNA TGTGCCTGGGCTAAAGGGGTTACTGGAAACACCATATATTTT. Translated: CAWAKGVTGNTIYF. The V gene is TRBV7-4, the J gene TRBJ1-3; TRBD1 might be the D (5 bases). The length of the CDR3 is 14 residues. Germline V CDR1 and CDR2: SGHVT, SQSDAQ. Between the trimmed V and J ends, which lost 11 bases and 2 bases, there was a span of 16 bases. Complete variable domain (other parts from reference TRBV7-4 and TRBJ1-3): GAGVSQSPRYKVAKRGRDVALRCDSISGHVTLYWYRQTLGQGSEVLTYSQSDAQRDKSGRPSGRFSAERPERSVSTLKIQRTEQGDSAVYLCAWAKGVTGNTIYFGEGSWLTVV.

Concerning this clonotype: No conserved phenylalanine or tryptophan is present at the end of the CDR3, so a read error is the likely explanation. The V call is TRBV10-3, the J call TRBJ1-4; D gene uncertain. Germline CDR1 is ENHRY and CDR2 is SYGVKD. The CDR3 totals 13 residues. Written as DNA, the CDR3 is TGTGCTATCAGTGAGTACGGGGATGAAAAACTGTTTTTA. Protein product: CAISEYGDEKLFL.

This chain links TRBV2 with TRBJ1-3; 9 bases map to TRBD1. V lost 2 bases to trimming and J lost 3 bases; unmatched junction nucleotides: 20. From germline, CDR1 is SNHLY and CDR2 FYNNEI. This CDR3 spans 21 amino acids. The CDR3 nucleotides are TGTGCCAGCAGTGAAACATCAGACAGGGGGGATCAGTTACTTGATGGAAACACCATATATTTT. This translates into CASSETSDRGDQLLDGNTIYF.

Ten or more counts support this clonotype. The V and J genes are TRBV25-1 and TRBJ1-6; D uncertain. CDR1 MGHDK and CDR2 SYGVNS come from the germline V gene. Trimming pared 7 bases from V and 7 bases from J, leaving 14 bases between. The CDR3 is 14 amino acids. The CDR3 here is CASMGSRWNSPLHF. The CDR3 DNA sequence: TGTGCCAGCATGGGTAGTCGGTGGAATTCACCCCTCCACTTT.

This clonotype was seen ten or more times. The chain carries TRBV15 and TRBJ2-5; 8 bases align to TRBD2. Germline V lookup: CDR1 LNHNV, CDR2 YYDKDF (reference sequence). CDR3 size: 17 residues. Losses at the gene ends were 0 bases for V and 2 bases for J; bases not matched to a gene: 8. In DNA form, the CDR3 reads TGTGCCACCAGCAGAGACCATGTAGCGGGGAGACAAGAGACCCAGTACTTC. Protein product: CATSRDHVAGRQETQYF.

The gene calls are TRBV29-1 and TRBJ1-1, with a possible D match to TRBD1 (6 bases). The CDR3 extends over 12 amino acids. Germline assignment: CDR1 SQVTM and CDR2 ANQGSEA. Trimming removed 8 bases at V and 4 bases at J, with 14 bases between. The CDR3 is CSLRGLGTEAFF. CDR3 DNA sequence: TGCAGCTTACGGGGGCTGGGCACTGAAGCTTTCTTT.

This clonotype was observed at least ten times. This rearrangement joins TRBV2 to TRBJ2-5, with D uncertain. Trimming shortened V by 4 bases and J by 5 bases, and 5 bases separated the two germline ends. This CDR3 has 11 amino acids. Germline V lookup: CDR1 SNHLY, CDR2 FYNNEI. The CDR3 loop reads CASSVRETQYF. The CDR3 coding sequence is TGTGCCAGCAGTGTGAGGGAGACCCAGTACTTC.

This clonotype was seen many times. This chain links TRBV2 with TRBJ1-2; tentative D call: TRBD1 (5 bases). CDR3 length: 14 residues. V was cut by 8 bases and J by 4 bases, with 17 bases left in between. The germline V gene encodes CDR1 SNHLY and CDR2 FYNNEI. The CDR3, as DNA: TGTGCCAGCTCCGGGTCAACAGGCGCCTATGGCTACACCTTC. Amino acids: CASSGSTGAYGYTF.

This clonotype has at least ten counts. The chain is built from TRBV7-2 and TRBJ1-1; 9 nucleotides match TRBD1. The CDR3 runs 15 residues. Germline assignment: CDR1 SGHTA and CDR2 FQGNSA. Losses at the gene ends were 1 base for V and 4 bases for J; bases not matched to a gene: 4. The CDR3 sequence: CASSLGGDRATEAFF. As DNA, the CDR3 is TGTGCCAGCAGCTTAGGAGGGGACAGGGCCACTGAAGCTTTCTTT.

A remark on this clonotype: A single base separates this from a much larger clone, so it may be a read error. This chain connects TRBV10-3 to TRBJ1-1; 12 bases align to TRBD1. CDR3 length: 16 amino acids. Germline V lookup: CDR1 ENHRY, CDR2 SYGVKD. Losses at the gene ends were 10 bases for V and 4 bases for J; bases not matched to a gene: 13. CDR3 region: CASSTGGQGASTEAFF. The CDR3 DNA is TGTGCCAGCAGCACTGGGGGACAGGGGGCGAGCACTGAAGCTTTCTTT.

This clonotype was seen many times. The genes are TRBV7-9 and TRBJ2-7, with D perhaps TRBD1 or TRBD2 (6 bases each). Germline CDR1 SEHNR, CDR2 FQNEAQ (reference sequence). The germline V and J ends were trimmed by 0 bases and 4 bases, with 13 bases remaining between them. The CDR3 covers 15 residues. CDR3 sequence reads: CASSLAGGQRYEQYF. CDR3 bases: TGTGCCAGCAGCTTAGCGGGAGGACAGAGGTACGAGCAGTACTTC.

There are many counts of this clonotype. The chain links TRBV20-1 to TRBJ2-5, with 7 bases identical to TRBD1. The CDR3 totals 13 residues. Germline CDR1 DFQATT, CDR2 SNEGSKA (reference sequence). The trim removed 5 bases at V and 2 bases at J, leaving 5 bases unmatched. CDR3 bases: TGCAGTGCTTGGACAGGTGGGCAAGAGACCCAGTACTTC. The encoded protein is CSAWTGGQETQYF.

This clonotype was seen a handful of times. V usage is TRBV6-6 and J usage is TRBJ2-3; the match to TRBD2 covers 9 bases. The germline CDR1 and CDR2 sequences are MNHNY and SVGAGI (reference sequence). The CDR3 length is 15 residues. Losses at the gene ends were 5 bases for V and 2 bases for J; bases not matched to a gene: 5. CDR3 loop: CASSERGDPTDTQYF. The CDR3 DNA sequence: TGTGCCAGCAGTGAGCGGGGGGACCCCACAGATACGCAGTATTTT.

V and J are TRBV10-3 and TRBJ1-2; TRBD1 might be the D (6 bases). CDR3 length: 15 amino acids. The V end lost 6 bases, the J end lost 4 bases, and 18 bases lay between the germline ends. The germline gives CDR1 ENHRY, CDR2 SYGVKD. The CDR3 sequence: CAISLGRGGFYGYTF. CDR3 coding DNA: TGTGCCATCAGCCTGGGGAGAGGGGGATTCTATGGCTACACCTTC.

Points on this clonotype: As the CDR3 is not closed by the conserved phenylalanine or tryptophan, this likely results from a read error. It is unclear where the CDR3 begins or ends on the DNA, so no DNA is shown, and the CDR3 is as TCRdb lists it. This CDR3 is CASSLGRDR. The rearrangement joins TRBV2 to TRBJ2-7; TRBD1 was called by the table and not checked on the DNA. The germline V gene has CDR1 SNHLY and CDR2 FYNNEI. The CDR3 length is 9 residues, termini included.

The J gene is TRBJ1-6, the V gene TRBV15; D may be TRBD1 (5 bases). Germline CDR1 LNHNV, CDR2 YYDKDF (reference sequence). The CDR3 runs to 17 residues. V lost 1 base to trimming and J lost 10 bases, with 20 bases between them. The CDR3 coding sequence is TGTGCCACCAGCAGAGTAGCGGGTGAGACCCAGGGATCACCCCTCCACTTT. This codes for CATSRVAGETQGSPLHF.

This clonotype was seen a handful of times. V usage is TRBV12-3 or TRBV12-4 and J usage is TRBJ1-1; TRBD1 agrees at 10 bases. The V and J ends lost 6 bases and 2 bases, in that order; junction bases with no gene match: 12. The CDR3 covers 17 residues. CDR3 protein: CASRTGQGEGINTEAFF. The CDR3 DNA is TGTGCCAGCAGGACCGGACAGGGGGAGGGAATTAACACTGAAGCTTTCTTT.

Only a few counts were recorded for this clonotype. The V gene is TRBV9, the J gene TRBJ2-6; D is possibly TRBD2 (5 bases). The germline V gene encodes CDR1 SGDLS and CDR2 YYNGEE. Trimming shortened V by 4 bases and J by 0 bases, and 20 bases separated the two germline ends. The CDR3 extends over 19 amino acids. CDR3 DNA sequence: TGTGCCAGCAGCCAAGGCCCCCGGGGTGGATACTCTGGGGCCAACGTCCTGACTTTC. This sequence encodes CASSQGPRGGYSGANVLTF.

The genes are TRBV5-6 and TRBJ2-7, with D perhaps given as TRBD1 or TRBD2 (7 bases each). Deletions cut 4 bases from V and 8 bases from J, with 25 bases between. This CDR3 region has 16 residues. Per germline, CDR1 SGHDT and CDR2 YYEEEE. CDR3 DNA sequence: TGTGCCAGCAGCCAGGGGGGGAGTAGCAATCAGCCCCAGCAGTACTTC. Translated, it gives CASSQGGSSNQPQQYF.